These 15 T cell receptor beta chains share one sample of origin, sequenced in a study of siplizumab effects on memory and regulatory T cells. No antigen is known for these receptors. Coculturing of the mixed lymphocyte reaction cells was performed at 37°C for 6 to 7 days. The data were produced by immunoSEQ multiplex PCR, yet TCRdb's version contains in-frame clones alone and is incomplete. The sample includes about 13,000 clones, about 40% of them seen just once. What was sequenced was CFSE-low (dividing) CD8+ T cells sorted from an allogeneic mixed lymphocyte reaction. The source of these receptors is a human donor in good health; the cells came from an allogeneic mixed lymphocyte reaction.

Points on this clone: One end of the junction varies from germline; a read error may be responsible. The CDR3 DNA is TGTGCCATCAGTCTTCCGGGACAAAGTTACGAGCAGTACTTC. Translated: CAISLPGQSYEQYF. V is TRBV6-5 and J is TRBJ2-7; D is perhaps TRBD1 (6 bases). Germline loops: CDR1 MNHEY, CDR2 SVGAGI. The CDR3 contains 14 residues.

The J gene is TRBJ2-7, the V gene TRBV7-9; 10 bases align to TRBD1. The V gene end was trimmed by 4 bases and the J gene end by 3 bases; junction bases not matched to a gene: 3. Germline-derived CDR1 and CDR2 are SEHNR and FQNEAQ (reference sequence). This CDR3 region has 14 residues. The CDR3 protein is CASSSTGGYYEQYF. The DNA for the CDR3 is TGTGCCAGCAGCTCGACAGGGGGCTACTACGAGCAGTACTTC.

This chain connects TRBV4-2 to TRBJ1-2, with 7 positions matching TRBD1. After removal of 5 bases from V and 4 bases from J, the junction contained 4 bases not matched to a gene. This CDR3 contains 13 residues. Germline V gives CDR1 LGHNA, CDR2 YNFKEQ. CDR3 DNA: TGTGCCAGCAGCGACGGGACAGCCTATGGCTACACCTTC. This sequence encodes CASSDGTAYGYTF.

This chain joins TRBV4-3 and TRBJ2-5; D gene unclear. CDR1 is LGHNA, CDR2 YSLEER, per germline. V lost 1 base and J lost 1, with 7 bases in between. The CDR3 spans 14 residues. The CDR3 region has the DNA TGCGCCAGCAGCCAAGTCTTCCCCCAAGAGACCCAGTACTTC. Its translation: CASSQVFPQETQYF.

This clone was seen only once. The chain is built from TRBV11-3 and TRBJ1-1, with D hard to call. This CDR3 has 13 amino acids. CDR1 is SGHNT and CDR2 is YENEEA in the germline V gene. Trimming shortened V by 5 bases and J by 5 bases, and 12 bases separated the two germline ends. CDR3 in DNA: TGTGCCAGCAGCCGCATCGGAGGGACTGAAGCTTTCTTT. Translation gives CASSRIGGTEAFF.

This clone was seen a few times. V and J are TRBV19 and TRBJ1-5, with D possibly TRBD1 on 6 matching bases. V was cut by 3 bases and J by 3 bases, with 21 bases left in between. The CDR3 has 18 residues. Germline V CDR1 and CDR2: LNHDA, SQIVND (reference sequence). CDR3 residues: CASSISSGGALNNQPQHF. In DNA, the CDR3 is TGTGCCAGTAGTATTAGCTCTGGGGGGGCTCTTAACAATCAGCCCCAGCATTTT. The entire variable domain, with the rest obtained from reference TRBV19 and TRBJ1-5, is as follows: DGGITQSPKYLFRKEGQNVTLSCEQNLNHDAMYWYRQDPGQGLRLIYYSQIVNDFQKGDIAEGYSVSREKKESFPLTVTSAQKNPTAFYLCASSISSGGALNNQPQHFGDGTRLSIL.

The rearrangement joins TRBV6-7 to TRBJ2-4; D not resolved. TRBV6-7 belongs to the ORF category, with a function that is uncertain. V lost 7 bases to trimming and J lost 1 base, with 8 bases between them. The length of the CDR3 is 13 residues. This CDR3 is CASTPRAKNIQYF. In nucleotides, the CDR3 is TGTGCCAGCACCCCACGGGCCAAAAACATTCAGTACTTC.

The rearrangement uses TRBV4-1 and TRBJ2-1; 12 nucleotides agree with TRBD1. The germline V gene has CDR1 MGHRA and CDR2 YSYEKL. V was pared by 1 base and J by 8 bases, with 9 bases of the junction left unmatched. The CDR3 totals 17 residues. The CDR3 DNA reads as TGCGCCAGCAGCCAAGGAATCGGGGGACAGGGGGCCTATGAGCAGTTCTTC. Translation: CASSQGIGGQGAYEQFF.

This chain links TRBV7-9 with TRBJ1-1; D call uncertain. The CDR3 loop spans 13 amino acids. The V gene's germline CDR1 is SEHNR and CDR2 FQNEAQ (reference sequence). Trimming pared 1 base from V and 11 bases from J, leaving 14 bases between. The CDR3 protein is CASSLGVSGQAFF. CDR3 nucleotides: TGTGCCAGCAGCTTAGGGGTATCCGGCCAGGCTTTCTTT.

The genes are TRBV4-1 and TRBJ2-4; TRBD2 might be the D (5 bases). Germline CDR1 MGHRA, CDR2 YSYEKL. CDR3 size: 15 residues. V lost 2 bases and J lost 0, with 8 bases in between. The CDR3 DNA is TGCGCCAGCAGCCAAAACGGGGTAGCCAAAAACATTCAGTACTTC. Protein: CASSQNGVAKNIQYF.

This clone is deemed medium-sized. The chain carries TRBV15 and TRBJ1-5; 9 nucleotides line up with TRBD1. The trim removed 3 bases at V and 6 bases at J, leaving 6 bases unmatched. CDR1 and CDR2 from the germline V gene are LNHNV and YYDKDF (reference sequence). This CDR3 is built from 15 residues. The CDR3 loop is CATSRDRGSGQPQHF. CDR3 in DNA: TGTGCCACCAGCAGGGACAGGGGCTCGGGTCAGCCCCAGCATTTT.

This clone has a handful of counts. The V and J genes are TRBV2 and TRBJ1-1; D is undetermined. The CDR3 is 13 residues long. The V and J ends lost 3 bases and 0 bases respectively, with 5 bases between them. Per germline, CDR1 SNHLY and CDR2 FYNNEI. CDR3 protein: CASSDFMNTEAFF. DNA of the CDR3: TGTGCCAGCAGTGATTTCATGAACACTGAAGCTTTCTTT.

This chain links TRBV19 with TRBJ2-7; weak D call: TRBD1 (5 bases). The CDR3 extends over 15 amino acids. CDR1 and CDR2 (germline): LNHDA, SQIVND (reference sequence). The ends were cut back, 3 bases at V and 3 bases at J, with 15 bases in the middle. CDR3 DNA sequence: TGTGCCAGTAGTATGGATCAAGGGGTCGTCTACGAGCAGTACTTC. Its translation: CASSMDQGVVYEQYF.

This chain links TRBV4-1 with TRBJ1-1; D might be TRBD1 (5 bases). There are 15 residues in the CDR3. Germline assignment: CDR1 MGHRA and CDR2 YSYEKL. V dropped 1 base and J dropped 1 base, with 10 bases sitting between them. The CDR3 sequence: CASSQGWGENTEAFF. DNA of the CDR3: TGCGCCAGCAGCCAAGGGTGGGGGGAGAACACTGAAGCTTTCTTT.

The chain uses TRBV4-1 and TRBJ2-7, with 9 bases fitting TRBD2. CDR1 and CDR2 (germline): MGHRA, YSYEKL. Trimming cost V 4 bases and J 2 bases; bases outside gene matches: 6. This CDR3 is built from 15 residues. CDR3 region: CASSPGLASPYEQYF. DNA for the CDR3: TGCGCCAGCAGCCCGGGACTAGCAAGCCCCTACGAGCAGTACTTC.